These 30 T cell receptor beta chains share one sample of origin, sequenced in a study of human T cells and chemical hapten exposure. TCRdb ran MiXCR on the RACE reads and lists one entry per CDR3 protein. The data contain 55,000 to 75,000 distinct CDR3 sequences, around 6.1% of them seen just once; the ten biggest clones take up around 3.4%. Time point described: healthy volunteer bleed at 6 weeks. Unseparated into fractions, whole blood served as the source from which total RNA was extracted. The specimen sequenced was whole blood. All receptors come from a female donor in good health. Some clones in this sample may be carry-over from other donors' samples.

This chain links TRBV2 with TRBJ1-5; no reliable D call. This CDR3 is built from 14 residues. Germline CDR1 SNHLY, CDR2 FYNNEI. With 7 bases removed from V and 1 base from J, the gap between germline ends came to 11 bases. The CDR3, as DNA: TGTGCCAGCACAGCGGCCCAGAGCAATCAGCCCCAGCATTTT. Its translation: CASTAAQSNQPQHF.

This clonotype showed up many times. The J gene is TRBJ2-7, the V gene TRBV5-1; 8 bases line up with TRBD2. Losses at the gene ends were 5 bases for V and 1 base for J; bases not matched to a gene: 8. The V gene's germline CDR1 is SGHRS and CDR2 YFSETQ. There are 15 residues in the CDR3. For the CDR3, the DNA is TGCGCCAGCAGTGCGGGGGGAGCGGGTTCCTACGAGCAGTACTTC. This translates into CASSAGGAGSYEQYF.

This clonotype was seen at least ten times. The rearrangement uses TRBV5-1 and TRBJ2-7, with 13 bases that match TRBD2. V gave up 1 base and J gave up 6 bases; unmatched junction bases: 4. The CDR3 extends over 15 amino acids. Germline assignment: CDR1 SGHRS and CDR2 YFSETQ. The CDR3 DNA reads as TGCGCCAGCAGCTTGTACGGACTAGCGGGAGCCGAGCAGTACTTC. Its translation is CASSLYGLAGAEQYF.

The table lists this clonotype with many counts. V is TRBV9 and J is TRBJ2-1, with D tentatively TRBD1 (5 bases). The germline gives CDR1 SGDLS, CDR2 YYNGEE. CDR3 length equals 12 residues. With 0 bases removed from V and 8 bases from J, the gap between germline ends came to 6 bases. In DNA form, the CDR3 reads TGTGCCAGCAGCGTAGCAGGGTATGAGCAGTTCTTC. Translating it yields CASSVAGYEQFF.

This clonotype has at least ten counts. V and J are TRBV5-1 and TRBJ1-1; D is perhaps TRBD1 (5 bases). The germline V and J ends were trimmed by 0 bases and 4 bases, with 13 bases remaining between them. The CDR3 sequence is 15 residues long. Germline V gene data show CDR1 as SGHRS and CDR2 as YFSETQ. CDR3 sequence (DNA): TGCGCCAGCAGCTTGGAGGGCGGGGGAGGCACTGAAGCTTTCTTT. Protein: CASSLEGGGGTEAFF.

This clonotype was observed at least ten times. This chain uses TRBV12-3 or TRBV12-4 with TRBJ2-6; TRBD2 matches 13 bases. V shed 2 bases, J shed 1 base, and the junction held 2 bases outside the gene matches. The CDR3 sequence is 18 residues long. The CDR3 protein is CASSLRTSGGSGANVLTF. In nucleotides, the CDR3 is TGTGCCAGCAGTTTAAGGACTAGCGGGGGTTCTGGGGCCAACGTCCTGACTTTC.

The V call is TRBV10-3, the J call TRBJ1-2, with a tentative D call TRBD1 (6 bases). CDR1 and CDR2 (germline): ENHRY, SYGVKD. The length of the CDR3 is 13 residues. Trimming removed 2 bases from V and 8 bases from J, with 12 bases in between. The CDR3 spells CAISEDTGSGYTF. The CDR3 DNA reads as TGTGCCATCAGTGAGGACACAGGGTCCGGCTACACCTTC.

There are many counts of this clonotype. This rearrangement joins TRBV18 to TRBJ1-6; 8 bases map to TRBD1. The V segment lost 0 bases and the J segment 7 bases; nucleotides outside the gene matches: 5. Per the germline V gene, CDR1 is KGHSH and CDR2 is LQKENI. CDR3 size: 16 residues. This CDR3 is CASSPPSQGANSPLHF. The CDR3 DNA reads TGTGCCAGCTCACCACCGTCCCAGGGGGCGAATTCACCCCTCCACTTT.

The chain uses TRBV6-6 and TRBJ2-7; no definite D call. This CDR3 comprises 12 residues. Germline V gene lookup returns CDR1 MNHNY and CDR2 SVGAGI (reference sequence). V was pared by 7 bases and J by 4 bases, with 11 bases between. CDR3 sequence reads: CASKGPQYEQYF. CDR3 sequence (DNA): TGTGCCAGCAAGGGCCCCCAGTACGAGCAGTACTTC.

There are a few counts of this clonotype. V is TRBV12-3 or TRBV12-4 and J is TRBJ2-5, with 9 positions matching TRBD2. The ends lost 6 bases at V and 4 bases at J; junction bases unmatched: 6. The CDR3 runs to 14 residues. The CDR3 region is CASRRAGGGETQYF. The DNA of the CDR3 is TGTGCCAGCAGACGAGCGGGAGGTGGAGAGACCCAGTACTTC.

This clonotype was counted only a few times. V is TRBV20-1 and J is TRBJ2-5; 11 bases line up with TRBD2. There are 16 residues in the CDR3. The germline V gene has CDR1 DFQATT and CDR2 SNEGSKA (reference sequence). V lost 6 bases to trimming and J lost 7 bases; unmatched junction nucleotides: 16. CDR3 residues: CSAPSGLAGGIGTQYF. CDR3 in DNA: TGCAGTGCCCCCTCGGGGCTAGCGGGAGGTATTGGGACCCAGTACTTC.

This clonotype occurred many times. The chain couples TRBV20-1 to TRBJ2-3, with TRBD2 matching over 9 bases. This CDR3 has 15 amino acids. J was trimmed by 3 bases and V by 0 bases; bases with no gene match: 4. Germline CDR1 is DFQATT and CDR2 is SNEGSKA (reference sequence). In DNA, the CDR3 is TGCAGTGCTAGAGATAGGCTAGCGGGAACAGATACGCAGTATTTT. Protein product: CSARDRLAGTDTQYF.

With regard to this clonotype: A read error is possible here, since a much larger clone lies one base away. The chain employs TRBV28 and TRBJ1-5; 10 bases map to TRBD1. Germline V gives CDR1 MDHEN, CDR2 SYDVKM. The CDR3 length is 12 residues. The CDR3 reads CASSDRGQPHHF. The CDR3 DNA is TGTGCCAGCAGTGACAGGGGGCAGCCCCATCATTTT.

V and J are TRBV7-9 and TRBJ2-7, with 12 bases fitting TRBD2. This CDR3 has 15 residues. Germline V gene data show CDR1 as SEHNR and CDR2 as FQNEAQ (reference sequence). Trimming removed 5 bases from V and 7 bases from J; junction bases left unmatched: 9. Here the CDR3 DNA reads TGTGCCAGCAGCGCCTCTAGCGGGAGGGCCGAGGAGCAGTACTTC. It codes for CASSASSGRAEEQYF.

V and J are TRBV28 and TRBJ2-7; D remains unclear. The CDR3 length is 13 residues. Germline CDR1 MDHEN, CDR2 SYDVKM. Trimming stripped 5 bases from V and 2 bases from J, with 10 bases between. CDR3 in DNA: TGTGCCAGCAGTCCGCAGGAGACCTACGAGCAGTACTTC. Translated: CASSPQETYEQYF.

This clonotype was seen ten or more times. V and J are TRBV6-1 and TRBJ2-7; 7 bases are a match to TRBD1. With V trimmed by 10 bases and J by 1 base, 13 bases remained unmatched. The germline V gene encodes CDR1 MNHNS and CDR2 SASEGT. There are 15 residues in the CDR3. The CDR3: CATRRQGGLSYEQYF. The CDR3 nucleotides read TGTGCCACCAGAAGACAGGGTGGATTATCCTACGAGCAGTACTTC.

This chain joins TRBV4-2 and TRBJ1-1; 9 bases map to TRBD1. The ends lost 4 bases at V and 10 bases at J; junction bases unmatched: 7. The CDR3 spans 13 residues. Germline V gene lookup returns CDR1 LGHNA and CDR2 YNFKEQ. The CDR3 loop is CASSPFPGQGAFF. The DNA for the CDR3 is TGTGCCAGCAGCCCTTTTCCGGGACAGGGAGCTTTCTTT.

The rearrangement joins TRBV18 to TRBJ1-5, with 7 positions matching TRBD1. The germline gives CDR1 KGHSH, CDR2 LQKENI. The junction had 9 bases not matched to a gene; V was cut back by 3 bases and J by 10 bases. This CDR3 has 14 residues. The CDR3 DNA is TGTGCCAGCTCACCCGGACAGGAGGCATATCCCCAGCATTTT. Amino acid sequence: CASSPGQEAYPQHF.

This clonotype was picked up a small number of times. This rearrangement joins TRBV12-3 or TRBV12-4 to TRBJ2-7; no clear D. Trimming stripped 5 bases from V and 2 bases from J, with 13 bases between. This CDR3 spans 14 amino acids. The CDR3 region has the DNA TGTGCCAGCAGTCCAGACGGCGGAACCTACGAGCAGTACTTC. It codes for CASSPDGGTYEQYF.

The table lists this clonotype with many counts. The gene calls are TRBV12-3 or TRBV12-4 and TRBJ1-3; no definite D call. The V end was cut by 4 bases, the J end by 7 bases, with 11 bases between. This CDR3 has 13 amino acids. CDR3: CASSWVDGNTIYF. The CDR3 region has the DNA TGTGCCAGCAGTTGGGTTGATGGTAACACCATATATTTT.

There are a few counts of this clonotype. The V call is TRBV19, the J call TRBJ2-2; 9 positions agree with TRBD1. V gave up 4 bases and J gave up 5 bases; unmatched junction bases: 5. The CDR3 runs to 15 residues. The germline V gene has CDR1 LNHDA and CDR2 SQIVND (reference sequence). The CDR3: CASSKGQGGTGELFF. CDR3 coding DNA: TGTGCCAGTAGTAAGGGACAGGGAGGGACCGGGGAGCTGTTTTTT.

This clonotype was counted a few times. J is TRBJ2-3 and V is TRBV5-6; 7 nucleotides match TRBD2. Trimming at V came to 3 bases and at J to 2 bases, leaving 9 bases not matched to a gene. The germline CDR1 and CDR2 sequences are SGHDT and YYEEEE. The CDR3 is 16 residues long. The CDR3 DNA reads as TGTGCCAGCAGCTGGGGAGCGGGACGCCACACAGATACGCAGTATTTT. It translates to CASSWGAGRHTDTQYF.

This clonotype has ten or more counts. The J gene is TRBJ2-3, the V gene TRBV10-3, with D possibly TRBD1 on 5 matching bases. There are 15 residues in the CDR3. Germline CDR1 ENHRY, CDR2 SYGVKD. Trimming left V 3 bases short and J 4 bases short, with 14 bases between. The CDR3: CAISDRALSADTQYF. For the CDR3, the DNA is TGTGCCATCAGTGACAGGGCGCTATCGGCAGATACGCAGTATTTT.

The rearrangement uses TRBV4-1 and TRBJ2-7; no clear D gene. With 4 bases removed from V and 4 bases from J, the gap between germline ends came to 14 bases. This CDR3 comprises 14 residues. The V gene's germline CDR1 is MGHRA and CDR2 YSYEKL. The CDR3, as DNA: TGCGCCAGCAGCCTAGAGGTCCAAGCTTACGAGCAGTACTTC. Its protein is CASSLEVQAYEQYF.

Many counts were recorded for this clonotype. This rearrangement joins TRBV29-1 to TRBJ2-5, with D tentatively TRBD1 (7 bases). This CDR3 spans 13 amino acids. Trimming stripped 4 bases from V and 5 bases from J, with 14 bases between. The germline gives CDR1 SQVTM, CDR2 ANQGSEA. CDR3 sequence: CSVARGATETQYF. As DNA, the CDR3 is TGCAGCGTTGCCAGGGGGGCGACGGAGACCCAGTACTTC.

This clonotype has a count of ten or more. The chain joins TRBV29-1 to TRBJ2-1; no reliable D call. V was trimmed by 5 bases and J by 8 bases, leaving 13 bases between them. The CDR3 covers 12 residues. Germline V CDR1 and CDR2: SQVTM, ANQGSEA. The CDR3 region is CSVPLPPYEQFF. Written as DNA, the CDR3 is TGCAGCGTTCCCTTACCGCCTTATGAGCAGTTCTTC.

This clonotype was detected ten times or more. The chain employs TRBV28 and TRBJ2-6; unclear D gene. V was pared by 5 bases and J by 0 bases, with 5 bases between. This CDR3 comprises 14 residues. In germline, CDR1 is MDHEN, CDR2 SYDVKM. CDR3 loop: CASSTASGANVLTF. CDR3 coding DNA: TGTGCCAGCAGTACAGCCTCTGGGGCCAACGTCCTGACTTTC.

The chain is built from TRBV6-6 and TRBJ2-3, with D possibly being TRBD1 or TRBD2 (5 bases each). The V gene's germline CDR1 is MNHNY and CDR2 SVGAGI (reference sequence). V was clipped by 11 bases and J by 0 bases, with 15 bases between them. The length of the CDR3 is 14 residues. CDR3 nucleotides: TGTGCCTGCCGGGGCCTAACTAGCACAGATACGCAGTATTTT. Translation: CACRGLTSTDTQYF.

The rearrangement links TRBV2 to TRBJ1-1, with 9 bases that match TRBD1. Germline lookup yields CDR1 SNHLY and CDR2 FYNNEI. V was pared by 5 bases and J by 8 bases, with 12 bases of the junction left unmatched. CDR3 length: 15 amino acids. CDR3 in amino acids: CASSYSVQGAGEAFF. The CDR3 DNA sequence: TGTGCCAGCAGTTATTCGGTACAGGGGGCAGGGGAAGCTTTCTTT.

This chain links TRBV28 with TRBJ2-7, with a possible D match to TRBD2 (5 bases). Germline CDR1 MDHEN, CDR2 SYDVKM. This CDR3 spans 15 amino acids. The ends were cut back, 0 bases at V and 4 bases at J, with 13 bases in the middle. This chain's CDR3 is CASSLWPLEAYEQYF. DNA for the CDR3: TGTGCCAGCAGTTTATGGCCACTAGAGGCGTACGAGCAGTACTTC.